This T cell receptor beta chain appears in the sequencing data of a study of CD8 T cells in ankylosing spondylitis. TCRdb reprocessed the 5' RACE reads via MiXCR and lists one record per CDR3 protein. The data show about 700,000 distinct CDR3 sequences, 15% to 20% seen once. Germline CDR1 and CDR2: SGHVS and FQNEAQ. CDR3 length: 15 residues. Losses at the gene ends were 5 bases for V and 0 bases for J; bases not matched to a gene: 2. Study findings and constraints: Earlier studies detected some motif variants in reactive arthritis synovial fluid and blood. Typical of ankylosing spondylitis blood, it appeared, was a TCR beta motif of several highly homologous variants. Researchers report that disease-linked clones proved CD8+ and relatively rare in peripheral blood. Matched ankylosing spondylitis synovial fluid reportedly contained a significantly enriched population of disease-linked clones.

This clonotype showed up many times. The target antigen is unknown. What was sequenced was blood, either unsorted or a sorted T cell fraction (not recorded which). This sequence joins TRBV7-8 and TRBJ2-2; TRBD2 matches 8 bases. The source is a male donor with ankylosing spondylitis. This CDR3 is CASSPTSANTGELFF. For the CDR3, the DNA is TGTGCCAGCAGCCCGACTAGCGCGAACACCGGGGAGCTGTTTTTT.